The 30 T cell receptor beta chains given below trace back to one sample, sequenced in a study of cytomegalovirus exposure and HLA in healthy donors. Primers for the PCR totalled 60 Vbeta and 13 Jbeta. Data came from immunoSEQ multiplex PCR; TCRdb stores just in-frame clones and leaves some out. This sample carries 55,000 to 70,000 clones, 86% of them seen once, and the ten largest clones take 2%. Sequencing input: PBMCs. Source of these receptors: a woman in her twenties or thirties in good health and CMV-seronegative.

The chain uses TRBV4-2 and TRBJ2-1, with 8 bases identical to TRBD2. The V gene's germline CDR1 is LGHNA and CDR2 YNFKEQ. Unmatched junction bases numbered 4, after V lost 6 bases and J lost 3 bases. The CDR3 sequence is 14 residues long. The CDR3 DNA is TGTGCCAGCAGTAAAGCGGGGGACTACAATGAGCAGTTCTTC. Translation gives CASSKAGDYNEQFF.

The rearrangement joins TRBV28 to TRBJ2-3, with 9 bases matching TRBD2. Germline loops: CDR1 MDHEN, CDR2 SYDVKM. V shed 8 bases and J 3 bases; nucleotides not matched to a gene: 6. The CDR3 totals 14 residues. CDR3 residues: CASVGGRVTDTQYF. The DNA of the CDR3 is TGTGCCAGCGTGGGCGGGAGGGTGACAGATACGCAGTATTTT.

V usage is TRBV5-1 and J usage is TRBJ1-4, with TRBD1 matching 7 bases. With 1 base clipped from V and 6 bases from J, the junction kept 6 bases outside the gene matches. The CDR3 is 15 amino acids. The germline gives CDR1 SGHRS, CDR2 YFSETQ. The chain's CDR3 is CASSLRGGRDEKLFF. Here the CDR3 DNA reads TGCGCCAGCAGCTTGAGAGGGGGCAGGGATGAAAAACTGTTTTTT.

This chain links TRBV6-5 with TRBJ2-3; a weak D match, TRBD1 (5 bases). The CDR3 totals 15 residues. Trimming removed 4 bases at V and 6 bases at J, with 17 bases between. Germline CDR1 and CDR2: MNHEY and SVGAGI. CDR3 DNA: TGTGCCAGCAGTTTGTTGGGGCCGGTGACGGATACGCAGTATTTT. This encodes CASSLLGPVTDTQYF.

V usage is TRBV9 and J usage is TRBJ1-1; 9 positions agree with TRBD1. The junction had 5 bases not matched to a gene; V was cut back by 4 bases and J by 4 bases. The CDR3 extends over 14 amino acids. Germline lookup yields CDR1 SGDLS and CDR2 YYNGEE. The CDR3 nucleotides read TGTGCCAGCAGCCCCGGACAGGGGAGCACTGAAGCTTTCTTT. This gives the protein CASSPGQGSTEAFF.

Remarks on this clone: The junction departs from germline at one end; a sequencing error may be responsible. The rearrangement joins TRBV7-7 to TRBJ2-5; D gene unclear. CDR1 and CDR2 from the germline V gene are SSHAT and FNYEAQ (reference sequence). CDR3 length: 12 amino acids. For the CDR3, the DNA is TGTGCTAGCAGCGCTCTAGGAGAGACCCAGTACTTC. This gives the protein CASSALGETQYF.

This chain joins TRBV5-1 and TRBJ2-6; no reliable D call. Deletions cut 5 bases from V and 0 bases from J, with 3 bases between. Germline-derived CDR1 and CDR2 are SGHRS and YFSETQ. The CDR3 totals 13 residues. The CDR3 DNA reads TGCGCCAGCAGGGCCTCTGGGGCCAACGTCCTGACTTTC. Amino acids: CASRASGANVLTF.

The J gene is TRBJ2-3, the V gene TRBV6-5, with D possibly being TRBD2 (5 bases). This CDR3 region has 15 residues. Germline V gives CDR1 MNHEY, CDR2 SVGAGI. With 5 bases removed from V and 5 bases from J, the gap between germline ends came to 17 bases. The CDR3 nucleotides read TGTGCCAGCAGTCCGACCATCGGGGTGGAAGATACGCAGTATTTT. It specifies CASSPTIGVEDTQYF.

This chain joins TRBV9 and TRBJ2-3; TRBD2 aligns across 10 bases. With V trimmed by 3 bases and J by 2 bases, 12 bases remained unmatched. CDR1 is SGDLS and CDR2 is YYNGEE in the germline V gene. The CDR3 extends over 18 amino acids. CDR3 bases: TGTGCCAGCAGCGCCCCGAGCGCTCTAGCGGGAGTCACAGATACGCAGTATTTT. Protein: CASSAPSALAGVTDTQYF.

The gene calls are TRBV29-1 and TRBJ1-2; D not resolved. The CDR3 runs to 11 residues. Germline CDR1 reads SQVTM; CDR2 reads ANQGSEA. V was trimmed by 7 bases and J by 7 bases, leaving 13 bases between them. The chain's CDR3 is CSDGRLGGYTF. CDR3 bases: TGCAGCGACGGCAGGTTGGGTGGCTACACCTTC.

The chain combines TRBV7-2 with TRBJ2-7, with TRBD1 as a possible D gene (6 bases). This CDR3 spans 15 amino acids. Germline CDR1 reads SGHTA; CDR2 reads FQGNSA. V lost 5 bases, J lost 0 bases, and 14 bases lay in between. The CDR3 protein is CASSQTGRSSYEQYF. DNA for the CDR3: TGTGCCAGCAGCCAGACAGGACGGAGCTCCTACGAGCAGTACTTC.

V and J are TRBV9 and TRBJ1-2, with 8 bases matching TRBD1. The CDR3 spans 15 residues. J gave up 3 bases and V 2 bases, and 6 bases lay outside the gene matches. Per germline, CDR1 SGDLS and CDR2 YYNGEE. This CDR3 reads CASSVGTGGDYGYTF. CDR3 DNA sequence: TGTGCCAGCAGCGTCGGGACAGGAGGGGACTATGGCTACACCTTC. Full variable domain (missing parts from reference TRBV9 and TRBJ1-2): DSGVTQTPKHLITATGQRVTLRCSPRSGDLSVYWYQQSLDQGLQFLIQYYNGEERAKGNILERFSAQQFPDLHSELNLSSLELGDSALYFCASSVGTGGDYGYTFGSGTRLTVV.

The count of this clone is one. The V and J genes are TRBV30 and TRBJ1-2; TRBD1 matches at 8 bases. This CDR3 region has 14 residues. Germline assignment: CDR1 GTSNPN and CDR2 SVGIG (reference sequence). V gave up 3 bases and J gave up 8 bases; unmatched junction bases: 11. CDR3 bases: TGTGCCTGGAGCGACAGGGGTCGTGGATACGGCTACACCTTC. This gives the protein CAWSDRGRGYGYTF. The complete variable domain, with remaining parts taken from reference TRBV30 and TRBJ1-2, reads SQTIHQWPATLVQPVGSPLSLECTVEGTSNPNLYWYRQAAGRGLQLLFYSVGIGQISSEVPQNLSASRPQDRQFILSSKKLLLSDSGFYLCAWSDRGRGYGYTFGSGTRLTVV.

The V call is TRBV7-6, the J call TRBJ2-5; 11 nucleotides agree with TRBD2. The CDR3 runs 18 residues. The V gene's germline CDR1 is SGHVS and CDR2 FNYEAQ. V dropped 5 bases and J dropped 3; count of bases not matched to a gene: 14. This chain's CDR3 is CASSPPPRGSGREETQYF. The CDR3 nucleotides are TGTGCCAGCAGCCCCCCACCCAGGGGTAGCGGGAGGGAAGAGACCCAGTACTTC.

The chain has TRBV27 and TRBJ2-2, with TRBD2 matching 9 bases. The trim removed 7 bases at V and 6 bases at J, leaving 12 bases unmatched. Per germline, CDR1 MNHEY and CDR2 SMNVEV (reference sequence). The CDR3 spans 16 residues. CDR3 sequence reads: CASTLRREGHPGELFF. The CDR3 bases are TGTGCCAGCACCCTTCGGCGGGAGGGCCATCCCGGGGAGCTGTTTTTT.

The chain uses TRBV11-3 and TRBJ2-3, with unresolved D. Trimming shortened V by 3 bases and J by 5 bases, and 9 bases separated the two germline ends. CDR1 is SGHNT, CDR2 YENEEA, per germline. CDR3 length: 13 amino acids. The chain's CDR3 is CASSFTPGDTQYF. The DNA of the CDR3 is TGTGCCAGCAGCTTTACCCCGGGAGATACGCAGTATTTT.

There are a few counts of this clone. One end of the junction fails to match germline, which may point to a read error. The chain has TRBV7-9 and TRBJ2-2; 7 nucleotides agree with TRBD1. Germline V gene data show CDR1 as SEHNR and CDR2 as FQNEAQ (reference sequence). CDR3 length: 15 residues. CDR3 in DNA: TGTTCCAGCAGCTTTAACAGGGGGAACACCGGGGAGCTGTTTTTT. Residues: CSSSFNRGNTGELFF.

The rearrangement links TRBV7-2 to TRBJ1-6; the D is unclear. From germline, CDR1 is SGHTA and CDR2 FQGNSA. The V and J ends lost 4 bases and 6 bases respectively, with 10 bases between them. The CDR3 is 14 residues long. In nucleotides, the CDR3 is TGTGCCAGCAGCTCGAGGCTCGGTAATTCACCCCTCCACTTT. This translates into CASSSRLGNSPLHF.

V is TRBV29-1 and J is TRBJ2-7; TRBD2 matches at 7 bases. Losses at the gene ends were 3 bases for V and 4 bases for J; bases not matched to a gene: 0. CDR1 and CDR2 from the germline V gene are SQVTM and ANQGSEA. This CDR3 contains 11 residues. DNA for the CDR3: TGCAGCGTTGACGGGGGGTACGAGCAGTACTTC. This sequence encodes CSVDGGYEQYF.

The chain carries TRBV7-6 and TRBJ2-1; 7 bases are a match to TRBD2. With 2 bases clipped from V and 8 bases from J, the junction kept 12 bases outside the gene matches. The CDR3 sequence is 16 residues long. Germline lookup yields CDR1 SGHVS and CDR2 FNYEAQ. The CDR3: CASSLRLGGGPDEQFF. The CDR3 DNA sequence: TGTGCCAGCAGCTTAAGGTTGGGGGGAGGGCCCGATGAGCAGTTCTTC. Filled out from reference TRBV7-6 and TRBJ2-1, the complete variable domain reads GAGVSQSPRYKVTKRGQDVALRCDPISGHVSLYWYRQALGQGPEFLTYFNYEAQQDKSGLPNDRFSAERPEGSISTLTIQRTEQRDSAMYRCASSLRLGGGPDEQFFGPGTRLTVL.

This chain uses TRBV9 with TRBJ2-7; 7 positions agree with TRBD2. Per the germline V gene, CDR1 is SGDLS and CDR2 is YYNGEE. V shed 0 bases, J shed 1 base, and the junction held 7 bases outside the gene matches. CDR3 length: 16 amino acids. Here the CDR3 DNA reads TGTGCCAGCAGCGTAGGAGCGGGACCCGTGTCCTACGAGCAGTACTTC. Amino acids: CASSVGAGPVSYEQYF.

The chain couples TRBV7-9 to TRBJ2-3, with 10 nucleotides matching TRBD2. Trimming at V came to 4 bases and at J to 4 bases, leaving 8 bases not matched to a gene. Germline CDR1 reads SEHNR; CDR2 reads FQNEAQ (reference sequence). The CDR3 length is 16 residues. The DNA of the CDR3 is TGTGCCAGCAGCTACCAAGCGGGAGGGAGGGCAGATACGCAGTATTTT. Translating it yields CASSYQAGGRADTQYF. Full variable domain (remainder filled in from reference TRBV7-9 and TRBJ2-3): DTGVSQNPRHKITKRGQNVTFRCDPISEHNRLYWYRQTLGQGPEFLTYFQNEAQLEKSRLLSDRFSAERPKGSFSTLEIQRTEQGDSAMYLCASSYQAGGRADTQYFGPGTRLTVL.

The chain employs TRBV6-5 and TRBJ2-5, with D possibly matching TRBD2 (5 bases). Germline V gene data show CDR1 as MNHEY and CDR2 as SVGAGI. The CDR3 spans 13 residues. V was trimmed by 6 bases and J by 5 bases, leaving 13 bases between them. The CDR3 here is CASSMRAGETQYF. The CDR3 nucleotides are TGTGCCAGCAGCATGAGGGCTGGGGAGACCCAGTACTTC.

The chain has TRBV6-5 and TRBJ2-4; 7 bases fit TRBD2. With 5 bases clipped from V and 2 bases from J, the junction kept 6 bases outside the gene matches. CDR1 is MNHEY and CDR2 is SVGAGI in the germline V gene. The CDR3 runs 15 residues. The CDR3 DNA reads TGTGCCAGCAGTCAAACGGGGGGTTCCAAAAACATTCAGTACTTC. It codes for CASSQTGGSKNIQYF.

The V gene is TRBV7-2, the J gene TRBJ2-5, with 9 bases that match TRBD2. The germline CDR1 and CDR2 sequences are SGHTA and FQGNSA. Trimming cost V 3 bases and J 5 bases; bases outside gene matches: 10. This CDR3 comprises 16 residues. Written as DNA, the CDR3 is TGTGCCAGCAGCTTCCAACGACTAGCGGCGGGGGAGACCCAGTACTTC. It encodes CASSFQRLAAGETQYF.

This clone turned up a few times. The rearrangement uses TRBV4-3 and TRBJ1-5; possible D gene TRBD1, 6 bases. Trimming pared 4 bases from V and 6 bases from J, leaving 13 bases between. Germline lookup yields CDR1 LGHNA and CDR2 YSLEER. The CDR3 covers 14 residues. CDR3: CASSPSEGVQPQHF. The CDR3, as DNA: TGCGCCAGCAGCCCTTCTGAGGGGGTTCAGCCCCAGCATTTT.

This chain joins TRBV5-1 and TRBJ1-6, with 10 bases lining up with TRBD1. CDR1 SGHRS and CDR2 YFSETQ come from the germline V gene. This CDR3 is 16 amino acids long. V was clipped by 4 bases and J by 2 bases; unmatched bases: 3. The chain's CDR3 is CASSLGTGAYNSPLHF. The CDR3 DNA sequence: TGCGCCAGCAGCCTAGGGACAGGGGCCTATAATTCACCCCTCCACTTT.

The genes are TRBV5-6 and TRBJ2-5, with TRBD1 identical over 7 bases. The germline CDR1 and CDR2 sequences are SGHDT and YYEEEE. J was trimmed by 2 bases and V by 0 bases; bases with no gene match: 1. The length of the CDR3 is 14 residues. CDR3 loop: CASSLGQGQETQYF. The CDR3 bases are TGTGCCAGCAGCTTGGGACAGGGTCAAGAGACCCAGTACTTC.

The rearrangement links TRBV18 to TRBJ1-3; D is ambiguous. Germline V CDR1 and CDR2: KGHSH, LQKENI. The V and J ends lost 6 bases and 0 bases respectively, with 15 bases between them. The CDR3 totals 16 residues. CDR3 in amino acids: CASSSRSVSSGNTIYF. In DNA, the CDR3 is TGTGCCAGCTCTTCGAGGTCCGTGAGCTCTGGAAACACCATATATTTT.

The genes are TRBV2 and TRBJ1-2; 7 bases align to TRBD1. Germline CDR1 is SNHLY and CDR2 is FYNNEI. The V gene end was trimmed by 6 bases and the J gene end by 3 bases; junction bases not matched to a gene: 4. This CDR3 has 13 residues. In DNA, the CDR3 is TGTGCCAGCAGCGTTGGACAGGACTATGGCTACACCTTC. Its protein product is CASSVGQDYGYTF.